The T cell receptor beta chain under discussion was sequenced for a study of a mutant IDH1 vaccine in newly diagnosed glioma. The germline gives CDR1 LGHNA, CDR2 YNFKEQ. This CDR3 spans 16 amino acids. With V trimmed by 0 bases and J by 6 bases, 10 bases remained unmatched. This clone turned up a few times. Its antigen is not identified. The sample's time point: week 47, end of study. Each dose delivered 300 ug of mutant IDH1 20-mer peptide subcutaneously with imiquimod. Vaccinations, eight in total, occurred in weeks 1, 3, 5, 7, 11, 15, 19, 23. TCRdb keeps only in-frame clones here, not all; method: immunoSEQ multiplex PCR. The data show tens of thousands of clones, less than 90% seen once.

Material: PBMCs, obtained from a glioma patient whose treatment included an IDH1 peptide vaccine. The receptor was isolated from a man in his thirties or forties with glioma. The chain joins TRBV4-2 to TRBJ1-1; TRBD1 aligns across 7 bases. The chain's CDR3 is CASSQDILATGSEAFF. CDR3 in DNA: TGTGCCAGCAGCCAAGATATCTTGGCGACAGGGTCTGAAGCTTTCTTT.